Below, 24 T cell receptor beta chains from the same sample are listed, as sequenced in a study of cytomegalovirus exposure and HLA in healthy donors. Both 60 Vbeta primers and 13 Jbeta primers went into the PCR. TCRdb's table, derived via immunoSEQ multiplex PCR, lists solely in-frame clones and lacks some. The sample has about 86,000 clones; around 80% are singletons. What was sequenced was PBMCs. The origin of the receptors is a male donor in good health and CMV-seropositive.

The chain couples TRBV27 to TRBJ1-2, with D hard to call. Trimming removed 3 bases at V and 3 bases at J, with 8 bases between. The CDR3 length is 13 residues. Germline CDR1 and CDR2: MNHEY and SMNVEV (reference sequence). For the CDR3, the DNA is TGTGCCAGCAGTTTTAGTACCGACTATGGCTACACCTTC. This translates into CASSFSTDYGYTF.

The rearrangement links TRBV5-6 to TRBJ2-3, with D possibly being TRBD1 (6 bases). Germline-derived CDR1 and CDR2 are SGHDT and YYEEEE. There are 14 residues in the CDR3. V gave up 4 bases and J gave up 6 bases, with 15 bases separating them. CDR3 nucleotide sequence: TGTGCCAGCAGCCTATTTAACAGGGTTGATACGCAGTATTTT. Protein product: CASSLFNRVDTQYF.

The genes are TRBV7-9 and TRBJ2-1; tentatively, D is TRBD1 (6 bases). The germline gives CDR1 SEHNR, CDR2 FQNEAQ (reference sequence). V lost 5 bases and J lost 9, with 20 bases in between. The CDR3 length is 15 residues. CDR3 sequence reads: CASSPQVPGVGEQFF. In DNA, the CDR3 is TGTGCCAGCAGCCCCCAGGTCCCAGGGGTGGGTGAGCAGTTCTTC.

The chain is built from TRBV9 and TRBJ2-3; D perhaps matches TRBD2 (5 bases). The CDR3 has 12 residues. Trimming stripped 3 bases from V and 8 bases from J, with 10 bases between. Per germline, CDR1 SGDLS and CDR2 YYNGEE. The CDR3 reads CASSGTAGTQYF. The CDR3 nucleotides are TGTGCCAGCAGCGGGACCGCGGGTACGCAGTATTTT. Full variable domain (remainder filled in from reference TRBV9 and TRBJ2-3): DSGVTQTPKHLITATGQRVTLRCSPRSGDLSVYWYQQSLDQGLQFLIQYYNGEERAKGNILERFSAQQFPDLHSELNLSSLELGDSALYFCASSGTAGTQYFGPGTRLTVL.

The V and J genes are TRBV4-1 and TRBJ2-1, with TRBD2 identical over 8 bases. Per germline, CDR1 MGHRA and CDR2 YSYEKL. Trimming took 1 base from V and 9 from J; bases not matched to a gene: 5. The CDR3 runs 14 residues. The CDR3 nucleotides read TGCGCCAGCAGCCAAGTCGCGGGGGGTGGTGAGCAGTTCTTC. Protein: CASSQVAGGGEQFF.

The rearrangement uses TRBV11-2 and TRBJ2-2; TRBD1 aligns across 9 bases. Germline CDR1 reads SGHAT; CDR2 reads FQNNGV. This CDR3 has 17 amino acids. V shed 5 bases, J shed 5 bases, and the junction held 12 bases outside the gene matches. The CDR3 is CASSRVARTGVTGELFF. The CDR3 bases are TGTGCCAGCAGCCGAGTTGCTAGGACAGGGGTAACCGGGGAGCTGTTTTTT.

The rearrangement links TRBV7-3 to TRBJ2-1; 12 positions match TRBD2. The CDR3 covers 14 residues. After removal of 5 bases from V and 8 bases from J, the junction contained 4 bases not matched to a gene. The germline gives CDR1 SGHTA, CDR2 FQGTGA. The CDR3 here is CASSRLAGVDEQFF. The CDR3 DNA is TGTGCCAGCAGCCGACTAGCGGGGGTGGATGAGCAGTTCTTC.

The gene calls are TRBV27 and TRBJ1-2, with 9 bases lining up with TRBD1. V dropped 6 bases and J dropped 8; count of bases not matched to a gene: 7. The germline gives CDR1 MNHEY, CDR2 SMNVEV (reference sequence). The CDR3 is 13 residues long. CDR3 sequence (DNA): TGTGCCAGCAGGAAGGGACAGGGTGACGGCTACACCTTC. It yields the protein CASRKGQGDGYTF.

This clone has just one count. This chain uses TRBV5-4 with TRBJ2-7, with a tentative D call TRBD1 (6 bases). Trimming took 5 bases from V and 3 from J, leaving 12 bases between them. The CDR3 is 13 residues long. Germline values: CDR1 SGHNT, CDR2 YYREEE (reference sequence). The chain's CDR3 is CASSDDRSYEQYF. CDR3 DNA sequence: TGTGCCAGCAGTGACGACAGGAGCTACGAGCAGTACTTC.

The chain recombines TRBV6-1 with TRBJ2-3; 11 bases are a match to TRBD2. The CDR3 totals 14 residues. CDR1 and CDR2 (germline): MNHNS, SASEGT. Germline trimming cut 8 bases from V and 3 bases from J; bases unmatched to any gene: 4. CDR3 nucleotides: TGTGCCAGCCTAGCGGGAGGTGGTACAGATACGCAGTATTTT. The encoded protein is CASLAGGGTDTQYF.

The chain carries TRBV2 and TRBJ2-1, with 10 bases that match TRBD2. Germline V gene data show CDR1 as SNHLY and CDR2 as FYNNEI. The CDR3 consists of 14 residues. Trimming at V came to 7 bases and at J to 5 bases, leaving 5 bases not matched to a gene. CDR3 sequence: CASNGLAVHNEQFF. The CDR3 nucleotides read TGTGCCAGCAATGGACTAGCGGTCCACAATGAGCAGTTCTTC.

The chain is built from TRBV9 and TRBJ2-7; 8 bases are shared with TRBD2. CDR3 length: 13 residues. Trimming took 3 bases from V and 9 from J; bases not matched to a gene: 8. CDR1 is SGDLS and CDR2 is YYNGEE in the germline V gene. CDR3 protein: CASSDGTSIGQYF. CDR3 nucleotide sequence: TGTGCCAGCAGCGACGGGACTAGTATCGGGCAGTACTTC.

The rearrangement links TRBV7-3 to TRBJ2-2; maybe TRBD2 (6 bases). Germline-derived CDR1 and CDR2 are SGHTA and FQGTGA. The CDR3 length is 14 residues. The ends were cut back, 7 bases at V and 1 base at J, with 10 bases in the middle. The CDR3 here is CASMAGLNTGELFF. CDR3 bases: TGTGCCAGCATGGCGGGATTGAACACCGGGGAGCTGTTTTTT.

The chain carries TRBV7-8 and TRBJ1-2, with 10 positions matching TRBD1. This CDR3 is built from 14 residues. V lost 5 bases, J lost 8 bases, and 8 bases stayed unmatched. Germline CDR1 is SGHVS and CDR2 is FQNEAQ. The CDR3 loop is CASSAAGTGEGYTF. The CDR3 DNA follows: TGTGCCAGCAGCGCGGCCGGGACAGGGGAAGGCTACACCTTC.

This sequence joins TRBV6-6 and TRBJ2-5; 7 bases are shared with TRBD2. The last part of the DNA fits TRBJ2-7 better; the J call may be wrong. The CDR3 is 15 amino acids. The V gene's germline CDR1 is MNHNY and CDR2 SVGAGI (reference sequence). The CDR3 nucleotides are TGTGCCAGCAGTTACTATCGCGGGAGTCGAAACGAGCAGTACTTC. Protein: CASSYYRGSRNEQYF.

V gene TRBV6-1 combines with J gene TRBJ2-1; TRBD2 matches 7 bases. V was clipped by 5 bases and J by 5 bases; unmatched bases: 6. The CDR3 is 14 residues long. In germline, CDR1 is MNHNS, CDR2 SASEGT. The CDR3 region is CASSTSGTNNEQFF. The CDR3 nucleotides are TGTGCCAGCAGTACCAGCGGGACCAACAATGAGCAGTTCTTC.

J is TRBJ2-7 and V is TRBV25-1; 8 nucleotides line up with TRBD2. Germline CDR1 reads MGHDK; CDR2 reads SYGVNS. CDR3 size: 15 residues. V trimming: 6 bases; J trimming: 0 bases; junction bases outside the gene matches: 7. CDR3 DNA sequence: TGTGCCAGCAGAGTACTAGCGGAGAGCTCCTACGAGCAGTACTTC. Its protein is CASRVLAESSYEQYF.

This chain links TRBV11-2 with TRBJ2-2; D is perhaps TRBD2 (6 bases). The CDR3 sequence is 14 residues long. Trimming removed 4 bases at V and 1 base at J, with 7 bases between. Germline V lookup: CDR1 SGHAT, CDR2 FQNNGV. CDR3 DNA sequence: TGTGCCAGCAGCTCGGGACTGAACACCGGGGAGCTGTTTTTT. This codes for CASSSGLNTGELFF.

The chain carries TRBV27 and TRBJ2-1, with a weak D call TRBD1 (6 bases). Trimming took off 6 bases at V and 7 bases at J, with 13 bases between the two ends. This CDR3 region has 13 residues. The germline CDR1 and CDR2 sequences are MNHEY and SMNVEV (reference sequence). Written as DNA, the CDR3 is TGTGCCAGCAGGGGGTATAGGGGGAATGAGCAGTTCTTC. Amino acids: CASRGYRGNEQFF.

V usage is TRBV27 and J usage is TRBJ2-3, with a possible D match to TRBD1 (6 bases). Germline V gives CDR1 MNHEY, CDR2 SMNVEV (reference sequence). CDR3 length equals 13 residues. V gave up 4 bases and J gave up 3 bases, with 8 bases separating them. The DNA for the CDR3 is TGTGCCAGCAGTTACAGGGTTACAGATACGCAGTATTTT. Translated, it gives CASSYRVTDTQYF.

The chain employs TRBV4-2 and TRBJ2-1; 10 bases agree with TRBD2. The CDR3 totals 18 residues. Germline V gene sequence: CDR1 LGHNA, CDR2 YNFKEQ. Unmatched junction bases numbered 13, after V lost 0 bases and J lost 8 bases. CDR3 protein: CASSQESATLAGVDEQFF. CDR3 nucleotide sequence: TGTGCCAGCAGCCAAGAATCGGCAACCCTAGCGGGAGTGGATGAGCAGTTCTTC.

The V gene is TRBV20-1, the J gene TRBJ2-5; D not certain. V lost 0 bases, J lost 4 bases, and 3 bases lay in between. CDR1 and CDR2 from the germline V gene are DFQATT and SNEGSKA (reference sequence). This CDR3 spans 11 amino acids. Here the CDR3 DNA reads TGCAGTGCTAGAGAACTAGAGACCCAGTACTTC. Protein sequence: CSARELETQYF.

Of note for this clone: A junction end diverges from the germline sequence, so it may reflect a read error. The genes are TRBV7-9 and TRBJ2-7; 8 nucleotides align to TRBD2. Germline V gives CDR1 SEHNR, CDR2 FQNEAQ (reference sequence). This CDR3 region has 15 residues. CDR3 in amino acids: CASNLLSGKASEQYF. CDR3 DNA: TGTGCCAGCAACTTACTTAGCGGGAAAGCCTCTGAGCAGTACTTC.

The chain recombines TRBV6-6 with TRBJ2-7; no clear D. CDR1 MNHNY and CDR2 SVGAGI come from the germline V gene (reference sequence). This CDR3 has 11 residues. Between the trimmed V and J ends, which lost 6 bases and 0 bases, there was a span of 3 bases. Here the CDR3 DNA reads TGTGCCAGCAGCCACTCCTACGAGCAGTACTTC. It is translated as CASSHSYEQYF.